The sequence of this T cell receptor beta chain was determined in a study of CD8+CD57+ T cells in acquired aplastic anemia. Only patients with CD8+CD57+ cell expansion on flow cytometry were chosen for sequencing. Genomic DNA served as template for TCR beta VDJ and CDR3 profiling. TCRdb recomputed calls from the reads with MiXCR, one row per CDR3 protein. This sample has 270,000 or so distinct CDR3 sequences, with approximately 82% found just once. Between the trimmed V and J ends, which lost 5 bases and 15 bases, there was a span of 20 bases. Germline V gene lookup returns CDR1 SEHNR and CDR2 FQNEAQ (reference sequence). This CDR3 contains 14 residues.

V and J are TRBV7-9 and TRBJ1-6, with no clear D. The material sequenced was sorted CD4+, CD8+, or CD8+CD57+ T cells (not recorded which) from PBMCs. This receptor was obtained from a human donor with aplastic anemia. The CDR3 loop reads CASSHAMTNGRLHF. For the CDR3, the DNA is TGTGCCAGCAGCCATGCTATGACTAACGGGCGCCTCCACTTT.